The 28 T cell receptor beta chains below come from one sample, sequenced in a study of memory CD4+ T cells and cytomegalovirus serostatus. The sort gate was single viable CD3+CD4+CD8-CD45RO+ cells for memory CD4+ T cells. The table came from immunoSEQ multiplex PCR; TCRdb's copy has only in-frame clones and leaves some out. The sample includes 55,000 to 80,000 clones, 75% to 80% of them seen just once. Sequenced material: memory CD4+ T cells from blood. These receptors were collected from an adult in good health and CMV-seropositive.

The rearrangement joins TRBV30 to TRBJ2-3; D not certain. V lost 4 bases and J lost 5, with 19 bases in between. The CDR3 is 15 residues long. From germline, CDR1 is GTSNPN and CDR2 SVGIG (reference sequence). The CDR3 protein is CAWIPSGLSRDTQYF. CDR3 coding DNA: TGTGCCTGGATCCCCTCGGGCCTCTCGCGAGATACGCAGTATTTT.

V usage is TRBV18 and J usage is TRBJ2-1; 10 bases line up with TRBD1. This CDR3 contains 14 residues. Trimming took 6 bases from V and 5 from J; bases not matched to a gene: 4. CDR1 is KGHSH, CDR2 LQKENI, per germline. CDR3 nucleotides: TGTGCCAGCTCCGGACAGGGGGTCAACAATGAGCAGTTCTTC. Amino acid sequence: CASSGQGVNNEQFF.

The rearrangement uses TRBV28 and TRBJ2-1; 11 nucleotides align to TRBD2. The CDR3 length is 14 residues. CDR1 and CDR2 from the germline V gene are MDHEN and SYDVKM. Losses at the gene ends were 8 bases for V and 7 bases for J; bases not matched to a gene: 7. CDR3 bases: TGTGCCAGCCAGAGACTAGCGGGACTGAATGAGCAGTTCTTC. Translating it yields CASQRLAGLNEQFF.

This clone occurred once. The chain is built from TRBV10-3 and TRBJ2-7; D is tentatively TRBD1 or TRBD2 (5 bases each). Trimming shortened V by 3 bases and J by 9 bases, and 18 bases separated the two germline ends. Germline CDR1 and CDR2: ENHRY and SYGVKD. CDR3 size: 14 residues. The CDR3 loop reads CAISDTGFRESQYF. Written as DNA, the CDR3 is TGTGCCATCAGTGATACGGGTTTCAGGGAGTCGCAGTACTTC.

V usage is TRBV4-3 and J usage is TRBJ2-7, with TRBD2 identical over 8 bases. The V segment lost 1 base and the J segment 3 bases; nucleotides outside the gene matches: 8. CDR3 length: 16 residues. Germline V lookup: CDR1 LGHNA, CDR2 YSLEER. The CDR3 loop is CASSQGAAGGIYEQYF. The CDR3 DNA reads as TGCGCCAGCAGCCAAGGGGCGGCGGGAGGCATCTACGAGCAGTACTTC.

V usage is TRBV28 and J usage is TRBJ1-1, with unresolved D. Germline V CDR1 and CDR2: MDHEN, SYDVKM. V gave up 7 bases and J gave up 0 bases, with 9 bases separating them. The CDR3 contains 13 residues. CDR3 coding DNA: TGTGCCAGCACCTCGGGGATGAACACTGAAGCTTTCTTT. It translates to CASTSGMNTEAFF.

CDR3 coding DNA: TGCGCCAGCAGCCTTGAGGGGGGGCGGGCCGGGGAGCTGTTTTTT. This translates into CASSLEGGRAGELFF. The chain combines TRBV4-3 with TRBJ2-2, with D tentatively TRBD2 (7 bases). The V gene lost 4 bases and the J gene lost 6 bases, with 15 bases spanning the gap. Germline values: CDR1 LGHNA, CDR2 YSLEER. The CDR3 extends over 15 amino acids.

The chain joins TRBV5-6 to TRBJ2-2; D is possibly TRBD1 (6 bases). CDR1 and CDR2 from the germline V gene are SGHDT and YYEEEE. There are 16 residues in the CDR3. Trimming stripped 5 bases from V and 5 bases from J, with 19 bases between. CDR3 bases: TGTGCCAGCAGTAGAGAGTGGACAGTTAGGACCGGGGAGCTGTTTTTT. It specifies CASSREWTVRTGELFF.

The rearrangement uses TRBV4-2 and TRBJ1-2; 12 bases align to TRBD1. V gave up 3 bases and J gave up 8 bases; unmatched junction bases: 16. The CDR3 covers 18 residues. Germline CDR1 LGHNA, CDR2 YNFKEQ. The CDR3 reads CASSHPSLGDRGQYGYTF. As DNA, the CDR3 is TGTGCCAGCAGCCATCCTTCCCTGGGGGACAGGGGGCAGTACGGCTACACCTTC.

The chain uses TRBV2 and TRBJ1-6; D is unresolved. Germline CDR1 is SNHLY and CDR2 is FYNNEI. The CDR3 is made up of 12 amino acids. Between the trimmed V and J ends, which lost 4 bases and 7 bases, there was a span of 5 bases. The CDR3 here is CASSGQNSPLHF. DNA for the CDR3: TGTGCCAGCAGTGGGCAGAATTCACCCCTCCACTTT.

The chain carries TRBV2 and TRBJ1-1; unclear D gene. V was shortened by 7 bases and J by 3 bases, with 15 bases between the two germline ends. The CDR3 spans 14 residues. Germline CDR1 reads SNHLY; CDR2 reads FYNNEI. CDR3 sequence: CASIPRLGDTEAFF. For the CDR3, the DNA is TGTGCCAGCATCCCGAGGTTGGGAGACACTGAAGCTTTCTTT. Full variable domain (rest looked up from reference TRBV2 and TRBJ1-1): EPEVTQTPSHQVTQMGQEVILRCVPISNHLYFYWYRQILGQKVEFLVSFYNNEISEKSEIFDDQFSVERPDGSNFTLKIRSTKLEDSAMYFCASIPRLGDTEAFFGQGTRLTVV.

This rearrangement joins TRBV15 to TRBJ2-5; the D gene is possibly TRBD2 (6 bases). The CDR3 is 14 residues long. Trimming stripped 4 bases from V and 2 bases from J, with 11 bases between. From germline, CDR1 is LNHNV and CDR2 YYDKDF (reference sequence). The CDR3 reads CATSKASVQETQYF. The CDR3 DNA follows: TGTGCCACCAGCAAAGCTAGCGTACAAGAGACCCAGTACTTC.

The gene calls are TRBV5-4 and TRBJ1-1; 10 positions match TRBD1. V lost 5 bases and J lost 5; bases outside the gene matches: 12. The germline gives CDR1 SGHNT, CDR2 YYREEE (reference sequence). This CDR3 is built from 16 residues. The chain's CDR3 is CASSSDGTGVGTEAFF. CDR3 nucleotide sequence: TGTGCCAGCAGTTCTGACGGGACAGGGGTGGGGACTGAAGCTTTCTTT.

This chain uses TRBV10-2 with TRBJ1-5, with unresolved D. From germline, CDR1 is WSHSY and CDR2 SAAADI. The V gene lost 4 bases and the J gene lost 1 base, with 17 bases spanning the gap. This CDR3 has 17 residues. The CDR3 protein is CASSVIGSSGSNQPQHF. The CDR3 region has the DNA TGCGCCAGCAGTGTTATTGGGAGTTCGGGAAGCAATCAGCCCCAGCATTTT.

The CDR3 DNA sequence: TGTGCCAGTAGTAGCCGAGCGTTAGCGGGGGACTTCGCCTACGAGCAGTACTTC. Translation: CASSSRALAGDFAYEQYF. The chain joins TRBV19 to TRBJ2-7, with 9 bases identical to TRBD2. The CDR3 totals 18 residues. Germline CDR1 reads LNHDA; CDR2 reads SQIVND (reference sequence). V lost 4 bases and J lost 2; bases outside the gene matches: 15.

The rearrangement uses TRBV7-3 and TRBJ2-5; TRBD2 matches 12 bases. The CDR3 is 15 residues long. CDR1 is SGHTA and CDR2 is FQGTGA in the germline V gene. Trimming removed 5 bases from V and 5 bases from J; junction bases left unmatched: 6. The chain's CDR3 is CASSPSGGAWETQYF. The CDR3 DNA sequence: TGTGCCAGCAGCCCTAGCGGGGGGGCCTGGGAGACCCAGTACTTC. Looking up the rest from reference TRBV7-3 and TRBJ2-5 gives the full variable domain: GAGVSQTPSNKVTEKGKYVELRCDPISGHTALYWYRQSLGQGPEFLIYFQGTGAADDSGLPNDRFFAVRPEGSVSTLKIQRTERGDSAVYLCASSPSGGAWETQYFGPGTRLLVL.

The rearrangement uses TRBV6-1 and TRBJ2-7; D uncertain. V was trimmed by 7 bases and J by 0 bases, leaving 10 bases between them. The CDR3 loop spans 13 amino acids. Germline CDR1 reads MNHNS; CDR2 reads SASEGT. The CDR3 loop reads CASKYADSYEQYF. CDR3 nucleotides: TGTGCCAGCAAATACGCGGACTCCTACGAGCAGTACTTC.

V usage is TRBV6-1 and J usage is TRBJ1-5; TRBD1 is a possible D gene (5 bases). This CDR3 contains 15 residues. In germline, CDR1 is MNHNS, CDR2 SASEGT. Between the trimmed V and J ends, which lost 3 bases and 5 bases, there was a span of 14 bases. Written as DNA, the CDR3 is TGTGCCAGCAGTGAGGTCAAGGGACTCGATCAGCCCCAGCATTTT. Its protein is CASSEVKGLDQPQHF.

The chain uses TRBV9 and TRBJ2-3, with D tentatively TRBD2 (6 bases). The CDR3 runs 15 residues. The V end lost 7 bases, the J end lost 3 bases, and 18 bases lay between the germline ends. In germline, CDR1 is SGDLS, CDR2 YYNGEE. CDR3 region: CASAQEGILTDTQYF. CDR3 coding DNA: TGTGCCAGCGCGCAGGAGGGGATTCTTACAGATACGCAGTATTTT.

The V and J genes are TRBV5-1 and TRBJ1-1; D is ambiguous. The CDR3 consists of 16 residues. The V and J ends lost 4 bases and 3 bases respectively, with 19 bases between them. Germline CDR1 and CDR2: SGHRS and YFSETQ. The CDR3 nucleotides read TGCGCCAGCAGCCGGAACCTGCTTTCAACGGACACTGAAGCTTTCTTT. This sequence encodes CASSRNLLSTDTEAFF.

The chain is built from TRBV2 and TRBJ2-3; tentative D call: TRBD2 (5 bases). V lost 4 bases and J lost 4, with 12 bases in between. CDR3 length equals 14 residues. Germline lookup yields CDR1 SNHLY and CDR2 FYNNEI. CDR3 protein: CASSGGGDADTQYF. In nucleotides, the CDR3 is TGTGCCAGCAGTGGTGGAGGAGATGCAGATACGCAGTATTTT.

The chain is built from TRBV10-3 and TRBJ1-3, with unresolved D. Germline CDR1 is ENHRY and CDR2 is SYGVKD. The V end lost 8 bases, the J end lost 0 bases, and 8 bases lay between the germline ends. The CDR3 has 13 residues. Written as DNA, the CDR3 is TGTGCCATCCGGGCGGTCTCTGGAAACACCATATATTTT. It is translated as CAIRAVSGNTIYF.

V and J are TRBV19 and TRBJ1-2; D uncertain. The CDR3 runs 15 residues. Germline CDR1 LNHDA, CDR2 SQIVND (reference sequence). Trimming removed 0 bases at V and 7 bases at J, with 15 bases between. In nucleotides, the CDR3 is TGTGCCAGTAGTATAGATAGGCGGGGTGCCGGTGGCTACACCTTC. It translates to CASSIDRRGAGGYTF.

This sequence joins TRBV2 and TRBJ2-3; D is possibly TRBD1 (6 bases). The CDR3 runs 13 residues. The V gene's germline CDR1 is SNHLY and CDR2 FYNNEI. The CDR3 protein is CAGAGAVADTQYF. The CDR3 DNA is TGTGCGGGGGCCGGGGCGGTGGCAGATACGCAGTATTTT.

The chain employs TRBV7-3 and TRBJ2-6, with TRBD1 matching over 8 bases. From germline, CDR1 is SGHTA and CDR2 FQGTGA. The CDR3 loop spans 17 amino acids. V trimming: 5 bases; J trimming: 0 bases; junction bases outside the gene matches: 6. This CDR3 reads CASSPQGGVSGANVLTF. CDR3 sequence (DNA): TGTGCCAGCAGCCCACAGGGGGGTGTCTCTGGGGCCAACGTCCTGACTTTC.

This clone was picked up one time. The chain carries TRBV2 and TRBJ2-4; 10 nucleotides align to TRBD2. In germline, CDR1 is SNHLY, CDR2 FYNNEI. V lost 3 bases and J lost 9; bases outside the gene matches: 8. The CDR3 consists of 15 residues. CDR3 bases: TGTGCCAGCAGTGACCCCAGCGGGGGGGCGAGCATTCAGTACTTC. This translates into CASSDPSGGASIQYF.

This chain links TRBV2 with TRBJ2-7; the match to TRBD2 covers 7 bases. Germline CDR1 is SNHLY and CDR2 is FYNNEI. V gave up 3 bases and J gave up 1 base; unmatched junction bases: 9. The CDR3 consists of 16 residues. CDR3 nucleotides: TGTGCCAGCAGTGAGGTCGGCGGGAGAGGATCCTACGAGCAGTACTTC. This translates into CASSEVGGRGSYEQYF.

This rearrangement joins TRBV18 to TRBJ2-3; 12 bases line up with TRBD2. Trimming at V came to 2 bases and at J to 0 bases, leaving 0 bases not matched to a gene. Germline V gene data show CDR1 as KGHSH and CDR2 as LQKENI. The CDR3 totals 16 residues. The CDR3 DNA reads TGTGCCAGCTCACCAGGGACTAGCGGGAGCACAGATACGCAGTATTTT. This sequence encodes CASSPGTSGSTDTQYF.